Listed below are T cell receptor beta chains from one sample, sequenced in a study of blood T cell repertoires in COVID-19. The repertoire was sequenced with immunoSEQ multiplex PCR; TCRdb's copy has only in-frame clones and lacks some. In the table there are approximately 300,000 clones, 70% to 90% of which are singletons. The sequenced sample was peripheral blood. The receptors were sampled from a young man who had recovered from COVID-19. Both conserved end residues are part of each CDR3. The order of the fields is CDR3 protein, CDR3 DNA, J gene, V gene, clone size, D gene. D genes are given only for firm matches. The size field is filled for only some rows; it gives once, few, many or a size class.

CDR3 protein: CASSWDRVNYGYTF
CDR3 DNA: TGCGCCAGCAGCTGGGACAGGGTGAACTATGGCTACACCTTC
J gene: TRBJ1-2
V gene: TRBV5-1
clone size: once
D gene: TRBD1

CDR3 protein: CSVNKGNYGYTF
CDR3 DNA: TGCAGCGTTAATAAGGGGAACTATGGCTACACCTTC
J gene: TRBJ1-2
V gene: TRBV29-1
clone size: .
D gene: .

CDR3 protein: CASSYTNTEAFF
CDR3 DNA: TGTGCCAGCAGCTATACAAATACTGAAGCTTTCTTT
J gene: TRBJ1-1
V gene: TRBV7-2
clone size: .
D gene: .

CDR3 protein: CASSLEPGPYGYTF
CDR3 DNA: TGTGCCAGCAGCTTAGAACCAGGGCCCTATGGCTACACCTTC
J gene: TRBJ1-2
V gene: TRBV11-2
clone size: .
D gene: .

CDR3 protein: CASSMGLAGGYEQYF
CDR3 DNA: TGTGCCAGTAGTATGGGACTAGCGGGGGGCTACGAGCAGTACTTC
J gene: TRBJ2-7
V gene: TRBV19
clone size: .
D gene: TRBD2

CDR3 protein: CASRQGLLSSGNTIYF
CDR3 DNA: TGTGCCAGCAGGCAGGGACTGCTGAGCTCTGGAAACACCATATATTTT
J gene: TRBJ1-3
V gene: TRBV2
clone size: .
D gene: .

CDR3 protein: CASTPTRYSYNEQFF
CDR3 DNA: TGTGCCAGCACCCCGACTAGGTACTCCTACAATGAGCAGTTCTTC
J gene: TRBJ2-1
V gene: TRBV6-5
clone size: .
D gene: .

CDR3 protein: CASSWTQNTEAFF
CDR3 DNA: TGTGCCAGCAGTTGGACACAGAACACTGAAGCTTTCTTT
J gene: TRBJ1-1
V gene: TRBV27
clone size: .
D gene: .

CDR3 protein: CASSPGQITYEQYF
CDR3 DNA: TGTGCCAGCAGCCCGGGACAGATTACCTACGAGCAGTACTTC
J gene: TRBJ2-7
V gene: TRBV6-5
clone size: many
D gene: TRBD1

CDR3 protein: CASFDRGTEAFF
CDR3 DNA: TGTGCCAGCTTTGACAGGGGCACTGAAGCTTTCTTT
J gene: TRBJ1-1
V gene: TRBV27
clone size: .
D gene: TRBD1

CDR3 protein: CASSRWTSGVTIYEQYF
CDR3 DNA: TGTGCCAGCAGCCGATGGACTAGCGGTGTCACAATCTACGAGCAGTACTTC
J gene: TRBJ2-7
V gene: TRBV5-6
clone size: .
D gene: TRBD2

CDR3 protein: CSRDRYHEQYF
CDR3 DNA: TGCAGCCGGGACAGGTACCACGAGCAGTACTTC
J gene: TRBJ2-7
V gene: TRBV20-1
clone size: .
D gene: TRBD1

CDR3 protein: CASSFGTVDEQYF
CDR3 DNA: TGTGCCAGCAGTTTTGGGACAGTGGACGAGCAGTACTTC
J gene: TRBJ2-7
V gene: TRBV12-3/TRBV12-4
clone size: .
D gene: TRBD1

CDR3 protein: CASSPGTGGSYGYTF
CDR3 DNA: TGTGCCAGCAGCCCCGGGACAGGGGGCAGCTATGGCTACACCTTC
J gene: TRBJ1-2
V gene: TRBV7-9
clone size: once
D gene: TRBD1

CDR3 protein: CASDPTGGLEAFF
CDR3 DNA: TGTGCCAGCGACCCAACAGGGGGGCTTGAAGCTTTCTTT
J gene: TRBJ1-1
V gene: TRBV6-5
clone size: .
D gene: TRBD1

CDR3 protein: CASSSRGGDSSYNSPLHF
CDR3 DNA: TGTGCCAGCAGCTCCCGGGGGGGGGATAGCTCCTATAATTCACCCCTCCACTTT
J gene: TRBJ1-6
V gene: TRBV7-2
clone size: few
D gene: .

CDR3 protein: CASSYSAGLAGLTGELFF
CDR3 DNA: TGTGCCAGCAGTTACTCAGCCGGACTAGCGGGCCTCACCGGGGAGCTGTTTTTT
J gene: TRBJ2-2
V gene: TRBV6-2/TRBV6-3
clone size: .
D gene: TRBD2

CDR3 protein: CASSLARDRVGFPLHF
CDR3 DNA: TGTGCCAGCAGCTTGGCCCGGGACAGGGTAGGTTTCCCCCTCCACTTT
J gene: TRBJ1-6
V gene: TRBV5-6
clone size: .
D gene: TRBD1

CDR3 protein: CASSYLTGGDYGYTF
CDR3 DNA: TGTGCCAGCAGTTACTTGACAGGGGGCGACTATGGCTACACCTTC
J gene: TRBJ1-2
V gene: TRBV6-5
clone size: .
D gene: TRBD1

CDR3 protein: CASSEQGAGEQYF
CDR3 DNA: TGCGCCAGCAGTGAACAGGGGGCGGGGGAGCAGTACTTC
J gene: TRBJ2-7
V gene: TRBV10-1
clone size: .
D gene: TRBD1

CDR3 protein: CASSLSNSPLHF
CDR3 DNA: TGTGCCAGCAGCTTAAGCAATTCACCCCTCCACTTT
J gene: TRBJ1-6
V gene: TRBV13
clone size: .
D gene: .

CDR3 protein: CASSGGQTYGYTF
CDR3 DNA: TGTGCCAGCAGTGGGGGACAGACCTATGGCTACACCTTC
J gene: TRBJ1-2
V gene: TRBV6-2/TRBV6-3
clone size: .
D gene: TRBD1

CDR3 protein: CASSLALAGREEQFF
CDR3 DNA: TGTGCCAGCAGCTTAGCGCTAGCGGGAAGGGAAGAGCAGTTCTTC
J gene: TRBJ2-1
V gene: TRBV11-2
clone size: .
D gene: TRBD2

CDR3 protein: CASSHYAYGSRDEQFF
CDR3 DNA: TGTGCCAGCAGCCACTACGCCTACGGGAGTCGGGATGAGCAGTTCTTC
J gene: TRBJ2-1
V gene: TRBV3-1/TRBV3-2
clone size: once
D gene: .

CDR3 protein: CASSPPGALNTEAFF
CDR3 DNA: TGTGCCAGTAGTCCCCCAGGGGCCCTGAACACTGAAGCTTTCTTT
J gene: TRBJ1-1
V gene: TRBV19
clone size: .
D gene: .

CDR3 protein: CASSIAGPYEQYF
CDR3 DNA: TGTGCCAGCAGTATTGCAGGCCCCTACGAGCAGTACTTC
J gene: TRBJ2-7
V gene: TRBV12-3/TRBV12-4
clone size: .
D gene: .

CDR3 protein: CAWSVPDEQYF
CDR3 DNA: TGTGCCTGGAGTGTCCCCGACGAGCAGTACTTC
J gene: TRBJ2-7
V gene: TRBV30
clone size: .
D gene: .

CDR3 protein: CASSVVTPRERSCNEQFF
CDR3 DNA: TGTGCCAGCAGCGTAGTCACCCCGAGGGAACGGTCCTGCAATGAGCAGTTCTTC
J gene: TRBJ2-1
V gene: TRBV9
clone size: .
D gene: .

CDR3 protein: CASSDMGHAGNTIYF
CDR3 DNA: TGTGCCAGCAGTGATATGGGGCACGCCGGAAACACCATATATTTT
J gene: TRBJ1-3
V gene: TRBV2
clone size: .
D gene: .

CDR3 protein: CASSPLTGEETQYF
CDR3 DNA: TGTGCCAGCAGCCCACTCACGGGGGAAGAGACCCAGTACTTC
J gene: TRBJ2-5
V gene: TRBV2
clone size: .
D gene: .

CDR3 protein: CASSLRWGGSTEQYF
CDR3 DNA: TGTGCCAGCAGCTTACGGTGGGGGGGCTCCACCGAGCAGTACTTC
J gene: TRBJ2-7
V gene: TRBV7-8
clone size: .
D gene: .

CDR3 protein: CASSVLNTGELFF
CDR3 DNA: TGTGCCAGCAGTGTCCTTAACACCGGGGAGCTGTTTTTT
J gene: TRBJ2-2
V gene: TRBV2
clone size: once
D gene: .

CDR3 protein: CASSKNTEAFF
CDR3 DNA: TGTGCCAGCTCCAAGAACACTGAAGCTTTCTTT
J gene: TRBJ1-1
V gene: TRBV6-5
clone size: once
D gene: .